The T cell receptor beta chain under discussion was sequenced for a study of blood T cells in healthy people across ages. The CDR3 extends over 16 amino acids. V was cut by 1 base and J by 6 bases, with 13 bases left in between. Germline assignment: CDR1 LGHDT and CDR2 YNNKEL (reference sequence). Study-wide results and caveats: Age showed a roughly linear inverse relationship with TCR beta diversity per million T cells. Strong correlation linked observed beta diversity and percent naive T cells. The donors' CMV status was not determined, possibly confounding changes in expanded clonotypes.

Then a second PCR, running about 7 to 11 cycles, was carried out with a sample-barcoded 5' primer and a J-beta primer mix. TCRdb ran MiXCR on the 5' RACE reads and lists one entry per CDR3 protein. The profile shows about a million distinct CDR3 sequences, 45% to 50% of them singletons. On this clonotype itself: Its antigen is as yet unknown.

The source material was blood. This TCR was sampled from a man aged 25-45 years in good health. The chain is built from TRBV3-1 and TRBJ1-6; possible D gene TRBD1, 5 bases. The DNA for the CDR3 is TGTGCCAGCAGCCAAGTTTGGGCGGGGCCTAATTCACCCCTCCACTTT. It specifies CASSQVWAGPNSPLHF. Complete variable domain (other parts from reference TRBV3-1 and TRBJ1-6): DTAVSQTPKYLVTQMGNDKSIKCEQNLGHDTMYWYKQDSKKFLKIMFSYNNKELIINETVPNRFSPKSPDKAHLNLHINSLELGDSAVYFCASSQVWAGPNSPLHFGNGTRLTVT.